This T cell receptor beta chain comes out of a study of CD8 T cells in Susac syndrome. Random-hexamer reverse transcription was applied to about 0.5 to 1 ug RNA. Using its own MiXCR run on the immunoSEQ multiplex PCR reads, TCRdb lists one record per CDR3 protein. The data hold roughly 140,000 distinct CDR3 sequences, with roughly 95% observed a single time. This CDR3 is 13 amino acids long. Germline lookup yields CDR1 SGHRS and CDR2 YFSETQ. Trimming took 5 bases from V and 10 from J; bases not matched to a gene: 7. Sequencing input: CD8+ T cells from PBMCs. V usage is TRBV5-1 and J usage is TRBJ2-1; the match to TRBD1 covers 9 bases. This clonotype originated in a human donor with multiple sclerosis. The CDR3 coding sequence is TGCGCCAGCAGTGCGACAGGGGGTCTAGAGCAGTTCTTC. Translated, it gives CASSATGGLEQFF.